This T cell receptor (beta chain) comes out of a study of cytomegalovirus exposure and HLA in healthy donors. With 4 bases removed from V and 7 bases from J, the gap between germline ends came to 11 bases. In germline, CDR1 is SEHNR, CDR2 FQNEAQ (reference sequence). This CDR3 has 13 amino acids. Primers included in the PCR were 60 Vbeta and 13 Jbeta primers. Sequencing used immunoSEQ multiplex PCR; TCRdb keeps in-frame clones, though not all of them. In the table there are about 160,000 clones, more than 80% of which are singletons. This receptor was taken from a woman in her forties or fifties in good health and CMV-seronegative. The V gene is TRBV7-9, the J gene TRBJ2-4; TRBD2 might be the D (6 bases). Material for sequencing was PBMCs. The CDR3 DNA follows: TGTGCCAGCAGCTCCCAGGGAGGCAACATTCAGTACTTC. Translation: CASSSQGGNIQYF.